Following are 8 T cell receptor beta chains from one sample sequenced in a study of blood T cell repertoires in COVID-19. Sequencing used immunoSEQ multiplex PCR; TCRdb keeps in-frame clones, though not all of them. This sample has fewer than 350,000 clones, with around 87% found just once. The sequenced sample consisted of peripheral blood. The receptors stem from a woman aged 45-65 years who had recovered from COVID-19.

The rearrangement links TRBV4-2 to TRBJ2-2; no clear D gene. Germline CDR1 LGHNA, CDR2 YNFKEQ. The CDR3 sequence is 14 residues long. The V end lost 1 base, the J end lost 5 bases, and 8 bases lay between the germline ends. DNA of the CDR3: TGTGCCAGCAGCCAAGCTCCTAAAACCGGGGAGCTGTTTTTT. Its translation is CASSQAPKTGELFF.

V usage is TRBV27 and J usage is TRBJ1-2, with 9 bases lining up with TRBD1. The CDR3 runs 13 residues. V lost 5 bases, J lost 4 bases, and 2 bases stayed unmatched. The germline gives CDR1 MNHEY, CDR2 SMNVEV (reference sequence). The DNA of the CDR3 is TGTGCCAGCAGTCGGACAGGGGCCTATGGCTACACCTTC. Amino acids: CASSRTGAYGYTF.

This clone was counted only a few times. The J gene is TRBJ2-4, the V gene TRBV6-6; D perhaps matches TRBD1 (6 bases). Looked up from germline, CDR1 is MNHNY and CDR2 is SVGAGI (reference sequence). Trimming pared 7 bases from V and 8 bases from J, leaving 18 bases between. The CDR3 sequence is 14 residues long. Written as DNA, the CDR3 is TGTGCCAGCAAAGCCCAGGGGAGTAGGGACATTCAGTACTTC. Amino acid sequence: CASKAQGSRDIQYF.

The gene calls are TRBV6-8 and TRBJ1-5, with TRBD1 as a possible D gene (5 bases). This CDR3 has 13 amino acids. The germline V gene encodes CDR1 MNHGY and CDR2 SAAAGT. With 2 bases removed from V and 6 bases from J, the gap between germline ends came to 8 bases. The CDR3 sequence is CASSYRDSQPQHF. CDR3 sequence (DNA): TGTGCCAGCAGTTACAGGGACTCTCAGCCCCAGCATTTT.

V usage is TRBV27 and J usage is TRBJ2-7, with D perhaps matching TRBD1 (5 bases). Germline CDR1 reads MNHEY; CDR2 reads SMNVEV (reference sequence). This CDR3 region has 14 residues. Trimming took 7 bases from V and 2 from J, leaving 15 bases between them. The CDR3 bases are TGTGCCAGCACCCTCCACCAAGGGGCCTACGAGCAGTACTTC. It encodes CASTLHQGAYEQYF.

V gene TRBV14 combines with J gene TRBJ2-1; D is uncertain. Trimming shortened V by 0 bases and J by 8 bases, and 14 bases separated the two germline ends. Looked up from germline, CDR1 is SGHDN and CDR2 is FVKESK. CDR3 length: 15 residues. CDR3 in DNA: TGTGCCAGCAGCCAAGAGAGTTGGGCCGGCCATGAGCAGTTCTTC. Amino acid sequence: CASSQESWAGHEQFF.

The V gene is TRBV30, the J gene TRBJ1-1; D is possibly TRBD1 (5 bases). The V and J ends lost 2 bases and 4 bases respectively, with 11 bases between them. The CDR3 is 13 residues long. Germline-derived CDR1 and CDR2 are GTSNPN and SVGIG (reference sequence). CDR3: CAWSSQGSTEAFF. The CDR3 DNA is TGTGCCTGGAGTTCGCAGGGTAGCACTGAAGCTTTCTTT.

The gene calls are TRBV3-1 (or the pseudogene TRBV3-2) and TRBJ2-7, with 8 bases aligning to TRBD2. This CDR3 is 15 amino acids long. CDR1 LGHDT and CDR2 YNNKEL come from the germline V gene (reference sequence). Trimming cost V 3 bases and J 5 bases; bases outside gene matches: 9. CDR3 protein: CASSHFREGSHEQYF. DNA of the CDR3: TGTGCCAGCAGCCACTTCCGGGAGGGGAGCCACGAGCAGTACTTC.